This T cell receptor beta chain was found in a study of blood T cells in healthy people across ages. The study's findings and limits: Age advanced and TCR beta diversity per million T cells fell, roughly linearly.

The second PCR ran about 7 to 12 cycles with a sample-barcoded 5' primer and J-beta primers. TCRdb processed the 5' RACE reads anew with MiXCR; each CDR3 protein has one entry. Here the sample spans fewer than 800,000 distinct CDR3 sequences, roughly 21% being singletons. From germline, CDR1 is SGHDT and CDR2 YYEEEE. The CDR3 covers 13 residues. Trimming at V came to 4 bases and at J to 6 bases, leaving 4 bases not matched to a gene. As concerns this clonotype: Its target is unknown.

Sequenced material: blood. V gene TRBV5-6 combines with J gene TRBJ1-2; 9 bases fit TRBD1. The receptor comes from a man aged 70 or older in good health. The DNA of the CDR3 is TGTGCCAGCAGCAGGACAGGGGAGAATGGCTACACCTTC. Its translation: CASSRTGENGYTF.